A selection of T cell receptor beta chains follows, all from one sample in a study of CD8 T cells in Susac syndrome. TCRdb re-derived calls from the immunoSEQ multiplex PCR reads in MiXCR, one entry per CDR3 protein. Here the sample spans 150,000 to 160,000 distinct CDR3 sequences, roughly 95% being singletons. Source material: CD8+ T cells from PBMCs. These TCRs come from a human donor with multiple sclerosis. CDR3s include the opening cysteine and the closing phenylalanine or tryptophan. The D gene is left open where the match is weak. Clone size is shown for a subset of rows, as once, few, many or a class of expanded clone.

j_gene | abundance | d_gene | len | v_gene | CDR3aa | CDR3nt
TRBJ1-1 | - | - | 11 | TRBV20-1 | CSAAHGAEAFF | TGCAGTGCTGCGCACGGGGCTGAAGCTTTCTTT
TRBJ1-6 | - | TRBD1 | 15 | TRBV5-4 | CASSFNRGSNSPLHF | TGTGCCAGCAGCTTCAACAGGGGGAGTAATTCACCCCTCCACTTT
TRBJ2-3 | - | TRBD2 | 13 | TRBV20-1 | CSARGGLADTQYF | TGCAGTGCTAGGGGGGGGTTAGCAGATACGCAGTATTTT
TRBJ1-1 | - | TRBD1 | 15 | TRBV19 | CASSIGDRGQTEAFF | TGTGCCAGTAGTATTGGGGACAGGGGGCAGACTGAAGCTTTCTTT
TRBJ2-3 | - | - | 12 | TRBV12-3/TRBV12-4 | CASSPSTDTQYF | TGTGCCAGCAGCCCGAGCACAGATACGCAGTATTTT
TRBJ2-2 | - | - | 16 | TRBV20-1 | CSARATNRPNTGELFF | TGCAGTGCTAGAGCCACAAATAGGCCGAACACCGGGGAGCTGTTTTTT
TRBJ1-2 | - | - | 11 | TRBV5-6 | CASSSAGGYTF | TGTGCCAGCAGCTCCGCGGGCGGCTACACCTTC
TRBJ1-1 | - | - | 13 | TRBV27 | CASSFLDRREAFF | TGTGCCAGCAGTTTCCTCGATCGACGAGAAGCTTTCTTT
TRBJ2-6 | - | - | 16 | TRBV13 | CASSPTGPSGANVLTF | TGTGCCAGCAGCCCGACGGGGCCCTCTGGGGCCAACGTCCTGACTTTC
TRBJ2-3 | - | TRBD2 | 15 | TRBV29-1 | CSVDDPGGGIDTQYF | TGCAGCGTGGACGACCCGGGGGGGGGAATTGATACGCAGTATTTT
TRBJ1-2 | - | - | 12 | TRBV15 | CATSRDLHGYTF | TGTGCCACCAGCAGAGATCTTCATGGCTACACCTTC
TRBJ2-5 | - | - | 14 | TRBV9 | CASSTHWGARDQYF | TGTGCCAGCAGCACCCACTGGGGAGCGCGGGACCAGTACTTC
TRBJ1-1 | once | - | 13 | TRBV5-6 | CASSVQRNTEAFF | TGTGCCAGCAGTGTACAGCGCAACACTGAAGCTTTCTTT
TRBJ1-2 | - | TRBD1 | 16 | TRBV25-1 | CASSTSGTGKIYGYTF | TGTGCCAGCAGCACCTCCGGGACAGGGAAAATCTATGGCTACACCTTC
TRBJ2-6 | once | - | 15 | TRBV9 | CASSAGFSGANVLTF | TGTGCCAGCAGCGCTGGGTTCTCTGGGGCCAACGTCCTGACTTTC
TRBJ2-7 | - | TRBD1 | 17 | TRBV7-9 | CASSLARSVRGSSEQYF | TGTGCCAGCAGCTTAGCGAGGTCAGTCAGGGGGTCGAGCGAGCAGTACTTC
TRBJ1-6 | - | - | 15 | TRBV7-9 | CASSTSRVDNSPLHF | TGTGCCAGCAGCACAAGCCGGGTCGATAATTCACCCCTCCACTTT
TRBJ1-1 | - | TRBD1 | 11 | TRBV20-1 | CSASGTVEAFF | TGCAGTGCTAGTGGGACAGTTGAAGCTTTCTTT
TRBJ1-2 | once | - | 12 | TRBV29-1 | CSVTQEDGGYTF | TGCAGCGTTACACAGGAGGATGGAGGCTACACCTTC
TRBJ1-2 | - | TRBD1 | 15 | TRBV5-6 | CASSLQGATNYGYTF | TGTGCCAGCAGCTTACAGGGGGCTACTAACTATGGCTACACCTTC
TRBJ1-1 | - | - | 12 | TRBV29-1 | CTLGTVNTEAFF | TGCACCTTAGGGACGGTGAACACTGAAGCTTTCTTT
TRBJ2-2 | - | - | 13 | TRBV19 | CASSIQQSGELFF | TGTGCCAGTAGTATCCAGCAATCCGGGGAGCTGTTTTTT
TRBJ2-3 | - | - | 17 | TRBV2 | CASSEVVGGPTSDTQYF | TGTGCCAGCAGTGAGGTCGTGGGCGGCCCCACTTCAGATACGCAGTATTTT
TRBJ1-4 | - | - | 12 | TRBV7-8 | CASSTSREKLFF | TGTGCCAGCAGCACATCTCGGGAAAAACTGTTTTTT
TRBJ2-1 | - | TRBD1 | 15 | TRBV9 | CASSDRGLGYNEQFF | TGTGCCAGCAGTGACAGGGGCCTGGGGTACAATGAGCAGTTCTTC
TRBJ2-3 | once | - | 17 | TRBV2 | CASRIQGTAVSTDTQYF | TGTGCCAGCAGAATCCAAGGGACGGCAGTTAGCACAGATACGCAGTATTTT
TRBJ2-3 | - | - | 14 | TRBV9 | CASSVLGKTDTQYF | TGTGCCAGCAGCGTATTAGGGAAAACAGATACGCAGTATTTT
TRBJ2-5 | - | TRBD2 | 16 | TRBV29-1 | CSVIPIAGGRQETQYF | TGCAGCGTCATCCCTATAGCGGGGGGGAGGCAAGAGACCCAGTACTTC
TRBJ1-1 | - | - | 12 | TRBV7-6 | CASSGLNTEAFF | TGTGCCAGCAGCGGATTAAACACTGAAGCTTTCTTT
TRBJ2-3 | - | TRBD2 | 15 | TRBV2 | CASSLLAGGLDTQYF | TGTGCCAGCAGTTTACTAGCGGGGGGGCTAGATACGCAGTATTTT
TRBJ2-3 | - | - | 13 | TRBV7-9 | CASSSIPRDTQYF | TGTGCCAGCAGCTCCATCCCGCGCGATACGCAGTATTTT
TRBJ1-2 | - | TRBD1 | 12 | TRBV27 | CATYSGGLGYTF | TGTGCCACATATTCAGGGGGCTTAGGCTACACCTTC
TRBJ1-1 | - | TRBD1 | 16 | TRBV14 | CASSRRDSRGNTEAFF | TGTGCCAGCAGCCGTCGGGACAGTCGAGGGAACACTGAAGCTTTCTTT
TRBJ1-2 | - | TRBD1 | 14 | TRBV20-1 | CSAHAGTGRDGYTF | TGCAGTGCTCACGCCGGGACAGGGAGGGATGGCTACACCTTC
TRBJ2-1 | - | TRBD2 | 16 | TRBV3-1 | CASSRPTSGVYNEQFF | TGTGCCAGCAGCCGCCCGACTAGCGGGGTGTACAATGAGCAGTTCTTC
TRBJ2-3 | - | - | 13 | TRBV27 | CASSSAGPDTQYF | TGTGCCAGCAGTTCAGCGGGTCCAGATACGCAGTATTTT
TRBJ2-1 | - | - | 12 | TRBV29-1 | CSVEQGKHEQFF | TGCAGCGTTGAACAGGGGAAGCATGAGCAGTTCTTC
TRBJ2-1 | - | TRBD1 | 13 | TRBV29-1 | CSVGSQGAGEQFF | TGCAGCGTTGGATCACAGGGGGCGGGTGAGCAGTTCTTC
TRBJ2-5 | - | - | 12 | TRBV11-2 | CASSLDSETQYF | TGTGCCAGCAGCTTAGATAGCGAGACCCAGTACTTC
TRBJ1-1 | - | - | 10 | TRBV20-1 | CSAVTREAFF | TGCAGTGCTGTAACCAGGGAAGCTTTCTTT
TRBJ2-1 | - | TRBD2 | 16 | TRBV3-1 | CASSYSSGGAYNEQFF | TGTGCCAGCAGCTACAGTAGCGGGGGGGCATACAATGAGCAGTTCTTC
TRBJ1-5 | - | - | 13 | TRBV6-5 | CASGTKGNQPQHF | TGTGCCAGCGGTACTAAGGGCAATCAGCCCCAGCATTTT
TRBJ2-7 | - | - | 12 | TRBV29-1 | CSVDQSEYHQYF | TGCAGCGTTGACCAGTCGGAGTACCACCAGTACTTC
TRBJ1-2 | - | - | 14 | TRBV6-1 | CASSARGWDYGYTF | TGTGCCAGCAGTGCTAGAGGGTGGGACTATGGCTACACCTTC